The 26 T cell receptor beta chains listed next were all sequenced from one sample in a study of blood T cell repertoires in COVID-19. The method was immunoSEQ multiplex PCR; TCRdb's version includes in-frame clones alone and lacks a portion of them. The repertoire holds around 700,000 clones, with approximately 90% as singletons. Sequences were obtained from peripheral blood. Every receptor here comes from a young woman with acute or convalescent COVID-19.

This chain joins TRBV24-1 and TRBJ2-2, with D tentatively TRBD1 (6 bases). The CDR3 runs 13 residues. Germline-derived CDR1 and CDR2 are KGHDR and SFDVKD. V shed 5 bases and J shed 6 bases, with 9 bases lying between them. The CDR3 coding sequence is TGTGCCACCAGTGCGCCAGGGGCCGGGGAGCTGTTTTTT. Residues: CATSAPGAGELFF.

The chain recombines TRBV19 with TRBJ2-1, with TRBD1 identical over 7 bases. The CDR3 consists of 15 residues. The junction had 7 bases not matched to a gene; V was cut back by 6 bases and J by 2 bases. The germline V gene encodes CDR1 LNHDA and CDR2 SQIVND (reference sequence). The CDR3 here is CASRVRTGTYNEQFF. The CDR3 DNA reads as TGTGCCAGTAGGGTAAGGACAGGTACCTACAATGAGCAGTTCTTC.

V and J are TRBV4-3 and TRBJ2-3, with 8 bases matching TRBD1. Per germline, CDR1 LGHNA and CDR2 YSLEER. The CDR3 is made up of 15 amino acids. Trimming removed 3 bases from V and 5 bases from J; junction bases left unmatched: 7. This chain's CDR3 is CASSHLGQGGDTQYF. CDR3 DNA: TGCGCCAGCAGCCATCTCGGACAGGGAGGAGATACGCAGTATTTT.

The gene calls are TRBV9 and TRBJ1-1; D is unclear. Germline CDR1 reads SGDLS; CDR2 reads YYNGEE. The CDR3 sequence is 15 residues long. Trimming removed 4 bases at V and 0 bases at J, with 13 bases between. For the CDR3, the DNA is TGTGCCAGCAGCCCCAGAGGAGGATTGAACACTGAAGCTTTCTTT. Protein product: CASSPRGGLNTEAFF.

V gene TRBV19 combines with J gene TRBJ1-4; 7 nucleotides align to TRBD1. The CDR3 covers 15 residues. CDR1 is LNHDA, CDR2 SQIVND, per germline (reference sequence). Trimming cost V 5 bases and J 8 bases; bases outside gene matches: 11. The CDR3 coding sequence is TGTGCCAGTAGTTCCCGGACAGGTGGAGGAGAAAAACTGTTTTTT. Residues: CASSSRTGGGEKLFF.

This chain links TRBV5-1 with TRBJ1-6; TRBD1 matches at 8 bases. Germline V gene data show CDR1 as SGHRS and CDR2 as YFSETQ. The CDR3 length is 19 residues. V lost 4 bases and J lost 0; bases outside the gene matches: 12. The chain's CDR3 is CASSRADRGQSSYNSPLHF. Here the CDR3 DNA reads TGCGCCAGCAGCCGAGCCGACAGGGGTCAGAGCTCCTATAATTCACCCCTCCACTTT.

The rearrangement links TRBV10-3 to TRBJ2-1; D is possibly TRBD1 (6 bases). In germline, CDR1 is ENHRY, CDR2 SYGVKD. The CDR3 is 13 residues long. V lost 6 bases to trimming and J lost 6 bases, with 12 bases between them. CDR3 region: CAIRGAGVNEQFF. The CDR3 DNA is TGTGCCATCAGAGGAGCAGGGGTCAATGAGCAGTTCTTC.

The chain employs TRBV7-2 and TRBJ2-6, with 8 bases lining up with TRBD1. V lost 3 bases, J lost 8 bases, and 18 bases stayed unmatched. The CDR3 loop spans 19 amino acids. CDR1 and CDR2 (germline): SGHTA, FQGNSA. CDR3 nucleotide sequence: TGTGCCAGCAGCTTGGCAGGGACAGGTGACTCTACGAAAACCAACGTCCTGACTTTC. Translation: CASSLAGTGDSTKTNVLTF.

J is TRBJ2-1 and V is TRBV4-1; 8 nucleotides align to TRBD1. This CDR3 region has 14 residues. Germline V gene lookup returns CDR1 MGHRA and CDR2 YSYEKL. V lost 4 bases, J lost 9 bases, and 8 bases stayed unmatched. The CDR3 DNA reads TGCGCCAGCAGCCTTGGGGACAGGTCTCTTGAGCAGTTCTTC. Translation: CASSLGDRSLEQFF.

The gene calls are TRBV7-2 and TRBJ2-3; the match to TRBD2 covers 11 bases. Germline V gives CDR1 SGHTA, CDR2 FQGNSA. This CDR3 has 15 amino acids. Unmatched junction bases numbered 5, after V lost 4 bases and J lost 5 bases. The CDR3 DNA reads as TGTGCCAGCAGCTGGACTGGGACTAGCGGAGATACGCAGTATTTT. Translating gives CASSWTGTSGDTQYF. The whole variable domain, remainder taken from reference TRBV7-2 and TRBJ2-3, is GAGVSQSPSNKVTEKGKDVELRCDPISGHTALYWYRQSLGQGLEFLIYFQGNSAPDKSGLPSDRFSAERTGGSVSTLTIQRTQQEDSAVYLCASSWTGTSGDTQYFGPGTRLTVL.

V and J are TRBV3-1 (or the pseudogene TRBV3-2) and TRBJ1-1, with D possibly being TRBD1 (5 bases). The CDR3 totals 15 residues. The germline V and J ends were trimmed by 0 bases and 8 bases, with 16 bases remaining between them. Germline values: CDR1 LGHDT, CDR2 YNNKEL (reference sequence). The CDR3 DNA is TGTGCCAGCAGCCAAGATTGGGGTTCAGGGTCCGAAGCTTTCTTT. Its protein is CASSQDWGSGSEAFF.

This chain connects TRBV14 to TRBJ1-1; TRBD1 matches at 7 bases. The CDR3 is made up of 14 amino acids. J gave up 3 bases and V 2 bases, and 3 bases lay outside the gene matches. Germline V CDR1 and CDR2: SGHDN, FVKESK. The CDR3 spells CASSQFRGYTEAFF. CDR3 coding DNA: TGTGCCAGCAGCCAATTCAGGGGGTACACTGAAGCTTTCTTT.

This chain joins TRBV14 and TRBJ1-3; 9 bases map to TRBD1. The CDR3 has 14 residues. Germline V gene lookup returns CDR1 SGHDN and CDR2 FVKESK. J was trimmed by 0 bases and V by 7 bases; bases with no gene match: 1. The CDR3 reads CASMGQGSGNTIYF. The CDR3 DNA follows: TGTGCCAGCATGGGACAGGGCTCTGGAAACACCATATATTTT.

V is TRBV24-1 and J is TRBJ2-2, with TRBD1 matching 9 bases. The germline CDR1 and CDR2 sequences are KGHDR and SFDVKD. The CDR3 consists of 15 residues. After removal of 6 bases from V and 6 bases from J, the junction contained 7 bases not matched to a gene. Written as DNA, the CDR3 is TGTGCCACCAGTAGCCCCGGGACAGGGTCCGGGGAGCTGTTTTTT. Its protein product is CATSSPGTGSGELFF.

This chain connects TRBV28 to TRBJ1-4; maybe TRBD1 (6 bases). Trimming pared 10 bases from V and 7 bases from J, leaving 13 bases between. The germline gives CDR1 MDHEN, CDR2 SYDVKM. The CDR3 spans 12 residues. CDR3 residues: CATGVVGEKLFF. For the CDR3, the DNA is TGTGCCACAGGGGTGGTCGGTGAAAAACTGTTTTTT.

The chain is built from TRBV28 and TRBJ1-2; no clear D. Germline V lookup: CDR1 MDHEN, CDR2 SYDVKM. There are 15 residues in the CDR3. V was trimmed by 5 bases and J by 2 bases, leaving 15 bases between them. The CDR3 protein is CASSLYRNPNYGYTF. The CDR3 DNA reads TGTGCCAGCAGTCTATACAGAAACCCCAACTATGGCTACACCTTC.

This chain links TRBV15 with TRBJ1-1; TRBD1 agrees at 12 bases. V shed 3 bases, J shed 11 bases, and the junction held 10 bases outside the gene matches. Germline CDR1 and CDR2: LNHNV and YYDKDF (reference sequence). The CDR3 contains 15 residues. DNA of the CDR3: TGTGCCACCAGCAGGGCCATAGGGGACAGGGGGCGTGCTTTCTTT. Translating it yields CATSRAIGDRGRAFF.

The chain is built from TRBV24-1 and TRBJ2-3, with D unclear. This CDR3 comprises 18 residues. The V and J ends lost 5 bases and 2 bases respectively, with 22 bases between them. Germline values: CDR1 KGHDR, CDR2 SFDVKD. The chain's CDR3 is CATSGTDTPHILTDTQYF. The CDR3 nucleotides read TGTGCCACCAGTGGAACTGACACTCCCCATATCCTCACAGATACGCAGTATTTT.

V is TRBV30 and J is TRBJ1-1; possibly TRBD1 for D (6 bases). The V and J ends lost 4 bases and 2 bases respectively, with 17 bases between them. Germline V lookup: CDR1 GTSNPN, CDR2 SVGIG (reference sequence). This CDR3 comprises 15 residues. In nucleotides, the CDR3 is TGTGCCTGGATCTTTTTCAGGGGAACTAACACTGAAGCTTTCTTT. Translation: CAWIFFRGTNTEAFF.

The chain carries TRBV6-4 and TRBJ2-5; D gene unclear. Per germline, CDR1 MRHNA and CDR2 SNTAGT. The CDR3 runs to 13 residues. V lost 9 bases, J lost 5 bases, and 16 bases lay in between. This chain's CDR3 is CASPSPERETQYF. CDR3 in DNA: TGTGCCAGTCCCAGTCCAGAGCGCGAGACCCAGTACTTC.

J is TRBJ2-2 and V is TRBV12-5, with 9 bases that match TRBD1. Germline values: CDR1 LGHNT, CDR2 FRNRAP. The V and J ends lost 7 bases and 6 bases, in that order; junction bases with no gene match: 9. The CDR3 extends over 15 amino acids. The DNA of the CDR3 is TGTGCTAGTGTAACCGGGACAGGGTTATCCGGGGAGCTGTTTTTT. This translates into CASVTGTGLSGELFF.

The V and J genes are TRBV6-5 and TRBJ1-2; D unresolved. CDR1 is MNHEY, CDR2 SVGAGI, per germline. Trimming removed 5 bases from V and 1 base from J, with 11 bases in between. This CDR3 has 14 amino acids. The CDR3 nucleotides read TGTGCCAGCAGTAAAACAGCAATTAACTATGGCTACACCTTC. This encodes CASSKTAINYGYTF.

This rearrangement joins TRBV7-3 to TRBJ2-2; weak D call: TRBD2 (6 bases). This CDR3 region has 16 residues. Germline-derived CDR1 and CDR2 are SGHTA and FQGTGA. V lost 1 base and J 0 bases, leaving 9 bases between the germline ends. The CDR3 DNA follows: TGTGCCAGCAGCTTAAGCGGCGGGACGAACACCGGGGAGCTGTTTTTT. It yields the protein CASSLSGGTNTGELFF. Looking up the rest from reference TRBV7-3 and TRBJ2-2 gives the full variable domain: GAGVSQTPSNKVTEKGKYVELRCDPISGHTALYWYRQSLGQGPEFLIYFQGTGAADDSGLPNDRFFAVRPEGSVSTLKIQRTERGDSAVYLCASSLSGGTNTGELFFGEGSRLTVL.

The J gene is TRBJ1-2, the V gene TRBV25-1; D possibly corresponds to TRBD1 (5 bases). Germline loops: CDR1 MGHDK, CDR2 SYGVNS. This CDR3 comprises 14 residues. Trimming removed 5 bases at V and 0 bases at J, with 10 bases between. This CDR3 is CASSHRDSNYGYTF. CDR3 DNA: TGTGCCAGCAGTCACCGGGACTCTAACTATGGCTACACCTTC.

CDR3 bases: TGTGCCAGCCGGCCTTACAGGGACGCTAACTATGGCTACACCTTC. It yields the protein CASRPYRDANYGYTF. J is TRBJ1-2 and V is TRBV6-5; D possibly corresponds to TRBD1 (6 bases). The CDR3 sequence is 15 residues long. V was clipped by 8 bases and J by 0 bases, with 16 bases between them. Germline-derived CDR1 and CDR2 are MNHEY and SVGAGI.

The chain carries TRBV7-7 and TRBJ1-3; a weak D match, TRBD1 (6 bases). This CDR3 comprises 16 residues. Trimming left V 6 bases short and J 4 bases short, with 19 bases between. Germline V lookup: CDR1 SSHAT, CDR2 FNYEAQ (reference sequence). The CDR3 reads CASRPRPVRGGNTIYF. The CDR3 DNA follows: TGTGCCAGCAGACCCCGCCCGGTCAGGGGCGGAAACACCATATATTTT.